This T cell receptor (beta chain) was identified during a study of blood T cell repertoires in COVID-19. At the level of the study: COVID-19 samples, acute and convalescent, were from the United States, Italy and Spain.

All enrollees were roughly 18 to 89 years old and from some 24 US areas. Cohort 3 recovery required two negative PCRs, clearance, or symptom resolution. Using immunoSEQ multiplex PCR, the repertoire was profiled, and TCRdb retains in-frame clones only, with some absent. Found here are more than 200,000 clones, about 85% of them singletons; the top ten hold about a tenth. The CDR3 length is 14 residues. With 5 bases removed from V and 4 bases from J, the gap between germline ends came to 12 bases. Germline CDR1 and CDR2: MNHEY and SVGAGI. This sequence originates from a man aged 25 to 45 who had recovered from COVID-19. Sample: PBMCs or T cells enriched from blood (not recorded which). The chain carries TRBV6-5 and TRBJ1-3, with D tentatively TRBD1 (6 bases). The CDR3 nucleotides are TGTGCCAGCAGTCCCGGACAGACAGGAAACACCATATATTTT. Translation: CASSPGQTGNTIYF.